This passage covers 32 T cell receptor beta chains from one sample sequenced in a study of CD8 T cells in ankylosing spondylitis. Study-level findings and limits: A TCR beta motif of fewer than ten highly homologous variants seemed to mark ankylosing spondylitis blood.

Antigen specificity for these receptors is unknown. Each CDR3 protein is one row after TCRdb ran MiXCR on the 5' RACE reads. The profile covers 500,000 to 650,000 distinct CDR3 sequences, with less than 6% appearing a single time and approximately 4% taken by the ten largest. Specimen: blood, either unsorted or a sorted T cell fraction (not recorded which). The receptors here all came from a male donor with ankylosing spondylitis.

The chain has TRBV18 and TRBJ2-7; perhaps TRBD1 as D (6 bases). Germline values: CDR1 KGHSH, CDR2 LQKENI. The CDR3 totals 15 residues. Trimming left V 3 bases short and J 0 bases short, with 12 bases between. DNA of the CDR3: TGTGCCAGCTCACCTCTGCAGGGGAGCTCCTACGAGCAGTACTTC. It translates to CASSPLQGSSYEQYF.

This clonotype was recorded at least ten times. The chain has TRBV20-1 and TRBJ1-1; D is perhaps TRBD1 (6 bases). The germline gives CDR1 DFQATT, CDR2 SNEGSKA (reference sequence). Trimming removed 0 bases from V and 3 bases from J, with 14 bases in between. The CDR3 has 15 amino acids. As DNA, the CDR3 is TGCAGTGCTAGAGATGTGGGGGGCGCGCACACTGAAGCTTTCTTT. Protein sequence: CSARDVGGAHTEAFF.

This clonotype came up many times. The V gene is TRBV28, the J gene TRBJ2-3; a weak D match, TRBD2 (5 bases). Per the germline V gene, CDR1 is MDHEN and CDR2 is SYDVKM. The CDR3 is 15 amino acids. V shed 7 bases and J shed 2 bases, with 16 bases lying between them. CDR3 DNA sequence: TGTGCCAGCACTCAAGGAGGCCGTACCACAGATACGCAGTATTTT. Protein sequence: CASTQGGRTTDTQYF.

The CDR3 DNA follows: TGTGCCAGCAGTTACTCGGGACAGGGGGCTGCAGATACGCAGTATTTT. It encodes CASSYSGQGAADTQYF. The chain is built from TRBV6-2 or TRBV6-3 and TRBJ2-3; 12 nucleotides line up with TRBD1. CDR1 is MNHEY and CDR2 is SVGEGT in the germline V gene. The CDR3 is 16 residues long. Trimming took 0 bases from V and 4 from J; bases not matched to a gene: 2.

This clonotype was detected many times. The rearrangement uses TRBV5-1 and TRBJ2-1; 14 bases map to TRBD2. J lost 7 bases, V lost 4 bases, and 7 bases had no gene match. The CDR3 runs to 16 residues. Germline V gene lookup returns CDR1 SGHRS and CDR2 YFSETQ. This CDR3 is CASSLTGTSGSNEQFF. The CDR3 bases are TGCGCCAGCAGCCTCACCGGGACTAGCGGGAGTAATGAGCAGTTCTTC.

This clonotype was picked up many times. This chain links TRBV28 with TRBJ2-7; D call uncertain. CDR1 MDHEN and CDR2 SYDVKM come from the germline V gene. This CDR3 comprises 12 residues. The V end lost 7 bases, the J end lost 2 bases, and 9 bases lay between the germline ends. The CDR3 DNA is TGTGCCAGCATGAAATATCCCTACGAGCAGTACTTC. This gives the protein CASMKYPYEQYF.

This clonotype was recorded many times. This chain joins TRBV18 and TRBJ1-1; 8 nucleotides match TRBD1. CDR1 KGHSH and CDR2 LQKENI come from the germline V gene. V trimming: 5 bases; J trimming: 6 bases; junction bases outside the gene matches: 5. The CDR3 is 13 amino acids. The CDR3 sequence is CASSGQGIAEAFF. CDR3 coding DNA: TGTGCCAGCTCAGGACAGGGCATAGCTGAAGCTTTCTTT.

This clonotype was observed many times. V gene TRBV7-2 combines with J gene TRBJ2-7; D perhaps matches TRBD2 (5 bases). Germline V lookup: CDR1 SGHTA, CDR2 FQGNSA. The germline V and J ends were trimmed by 4 bases and 1 base, with 14 bases remaining between them. The CDR3 contains 15 residues. CDR3 residues: CASSSEAGISYEQYF. In nucleotides, the CDR3 is TGTGCCAGCAGCTCGGAAGCCGGGATTTCCTACGAGCAGTACTTC. Full variable domain (remainder filled in from reference TRBV7-2 and TRBJ2-7): GAGVSQSPSNKVTEKGKDVELRCDPISGHTALYWYRQSLGQGLEFLIYFQGNSAPDKSGLPSDRFSAERTGGSVSTLTIQRTQQEDSAVYLCASSSEAGISYEQYFGPGTRLTVT.

This clonotype was observed many times. V is TRBV20-1 and J is TRBJ2-3; no reliable D call. V shed 0 bases and J shed 6 bases, with 10 bases lying between them. Looked up from germline, CDR1 is DFQATT and CDR2 is SNEGSKA (reference sequence). The CDR3 consists of 13 residues. The chain's CDR3 is CSARDGPRDTQYF. The CDR3 nucleotides are TGCAGTGCTAGAGATGGCCCCCGGGATACGCAGTATTTT.

The rearrangement joins TRBV18 to TRBJ2-7; 7 nucleotides align to TRBD1. This CDR3 contains 15 residues. V gave up 0 bases and J gave up 3 bases; unmatched junction bases: 5. Germline CDR1 KGHSH, CDR2 LQKENI. The CDR3 DNA sequence: TGTGCCAGCTCACCACCGCGACAGGGAAGCTACGAGCAGTACTTC. This encodes CASSPPRQGSYEQYF.

This clonotype was counted many times. This rearrangement joins TRBV20-1 to TRBJ2-2; a possible D gene is TRBD2 (6 bases). CDR3 length equals 15 residues. V was clipped by 3 bases and J by 1 base, with 12 bases between them. CDR1 DFQATT and CDR2 SNEGSKA come from the germline V gene (reference sequence). CDR3 DNA: TGCAGTGCTAGGTTCGGGGGAGTGAACACCGGGGAGCTGTTTTTT. Protein product: CSARFGGVNTGELFF.

This clonotype was seen repeatedly, ten times or more. J is TRBJ2-7 and V is TRBV4-2; D gene ambiguous. CDR1 LGHNA and CDR2 YNFKEQ come from the germline V gene. The V gene lost 3 bases and the J gene lost 4 bases, with 4 bases spanning the gap. The CDR3 is 11 residues long. CDR3 protein: CASSHHYEQYF. In DNA, the CDR3 is TGTGCCAGCAGCCACCATTACGAGCAGTACTTC.

To note about this clonotype: Possible read error: a much larger clone is one base away. The chain joins TRBV29-1 to TRBJ2-7; the D gene is possibly TRBD2 (7 bases). The germline CDR1 and CDR2 sequences are SQVTM and ANQGSEA. The CDR3 length is 12 residues. In DNA, the CDR3 is TGCAGAGGGGGGGGGAGCCCCTACGAGCAGTACTTC. Its protein product is CRGGGSPYEQYF.

This clonotype occurred many times. The CDR3 here is CASSPANLGGYTF. The DNA of the CDR3 is TGCGCCAGCAGCCCGGCCAACCTGGGTGGCTACACCTTC. The gene calls are TRBV5-1 and TRBJ1-2; the D is unclear. V shed 4 bases and J shed 7 bases, with 14 bases lying between them. In germline, CDR1 is SGHRS, CDR2 YFSETQ. This CDR3 has 13 residues. The variable domain in full, with the rest retrieved from reference TRBV5-1 and TRBJ1-2, is KAGVTQTPRYLIKTRGQQVTLSCSPISGHRSVSWYQQTPGQGLQFLFEYFSETQRNKGNFPGRFSGRQFSNSRSEMNVSTLELGDSALYLCASSPANLGGYTFGSGTRLTVV.

This clonotype has at least ten counts. The chain joins TRBV7-2 to TRBJ2-2; the D gene is possibly TRBD2 (5 bases). The length of the CDR3 is 15 residues. Per germline, CDR1 SGHTA and CDR2 FQGNSA. Trimming removed 4 bases at V and 6 bases at J, with 15 bases between. CDR3 coding DNA: TGTGCCAGCAGCTATTTGGGAGCTGAACCCGGGGAGCTGTTTTTT. This gives the protein CASSYLGAEPGELFF.

This clonotype was recorded a few times. The chain joins TRBV20-1 to TRBJ2-3; D possibly uses TRBD1 or TRBD2 (5 bases each). From germline, CDR1 is DFQATT and CDR2 SNEGSKA (reference sequence). V shed 3 bases and J shed 2 bases, with 12 bases lying between them. There are 14 residues in the CDR3. CDR3 nucleotides: TGCAGTGCTAGTCCAGGGAGCAACACAGATACGCAGTATTTT. Protein sequence: CSASPGSNTDTQYF.

This chain links TRBV6-5 with TRBJ2-1; TRBD2 might be the D (5 bases). From germline, CDR1 is MNHEY and CDR2 SVGAGI. Trimming removed 2 bases at V and 8 bases at J, with 7 bases between. CDR3 length: 12 amino acids. The CDR3 DNA follows: TGTGCCAGCAGTTACAAGGGAGATGAGCAGTTCTTC. It is translated as CASSYKGDEQFF.

This chain connects TRBV5-1 to TRBJ2-1; TRBD2 matches 13 bases. The CDR3 spans 14 residues. Germline CDR1 SGHRS, CDR2 YFSETQ. Trimming removed 4 bases from V and 15 bases from J; junction bases left unmatched: 10. CDR3 region: CASSLGTSGETPFF. For the CDR3, the DNA is TGCGCCAGCAGCCTTGGGACTAGCGGGGAGACTCCGTTCTTC.

This clonotype has ten or more counts. The chain carries TRBV6-5 and TRBJ2-2, with 7 bases lining up with TRBD1. The trim removed 4 bases at V and 6 bases at J, leaving 14 bases unmatched. CDR3 size: 17 residues. Germline CDR1 and CDR2: MNHEY and SVGAGI. The CDR3 protein is CASSSSGGRPNAGELFF. The CDR3, as DNA: TGTGCCAGCAGTTCGTCAGGGGGAAGGCCTAACGCCGGGGAGCTGTTTTTT.

This clonotype was counted at least ten times. The rearrangement uses TRBV20-1 and TRBJ2-3; D remains ambiguous. There are 14 residues in the CDR3. V dropped 2 bases and J dropped 4 bases, with 13 bases sitting between them. The germline gives CDR1 DFQATT, CDR2 SNEGSKA (reference sequence). The CDR3 spells CSARSPRGADTQYF. The CDR3 coding sequence is TGCAGTGCTAGATCCCCCCGAGGCGCAGATACGCAGTATTTT.

This clonotype came up many times. The rearrangement uses TRBV5-8 and TRBJ2-7, with 7 bases identical to TRBD2. The CDR3 is 16 amino acids. Per germline, CDR1 SGHTS and CDR2 YDEGEE. Losses at the gene ends were 1 base for V and 4 bases for J; bases not matched to a gene: 11. CDR3 DNA: TGTGCCAGCAGCTTGACATTACAGCGGGGCCCTTACGAGCAGTACTTC. This encodes CASSLTLQRGPYEQYF. Looking up the rest from reference TRBV5-8 and TRBJ2-7 gives the full variable domain: EAGVTQSPTHLIKTRGQQATLRCSPISGHTSVYWYQQALGLGLQFLLWYDEGEERNRGNFPPRFSGRQFPNYSSELNVNALELEDSALYLCASSLTLQRGPYEQYFGPGTRLTVT.

The chain couples TRBV25-1 to TRBJ1-3; no reliable D call. V lost 8 bases, J lost 5 bases, and 7 bases lay in between. The CDR3 covers 11 residues. Germline V CDR1 and CDR2: MGHDK, SYGVNS. The CDR3 coding sequence is TGTGCCAGCGGACCGAGAAACACCATATATTTT. Amino acid sequence: CASGPRNTIYF.

This clonotype was seen repeatedly, ten times or more. V gene TRBV15 combines with J gene TRBJ1-1; possibly TRBD1 for D (5 bases). V was clipped by 2 bases and J by 3 bases, with 10 bases between them. Germline V gives CDR1 LNHNV, CDR2 YYDKDF (reference sequence). The CDR3 is made up of 14 amino acids. The CDR3 DNA reads as TGTGCCACCAGCAGAACCCGGGGGGACACTGAAGCTTTCTTT. Translation gives CATSRTRGDTEAFF.

Many counts were recorded for this clonotype. This sequence joins TRBV4-1 and TRBJ2-1; tentatively, D is TRBD1 or TRBD2 (5 bases each). The length of the CDR3 is 15 residues. Germline CDR1 MGHRA, CDR2 YSYEKL. V lost 2 bases and J 3 bases, leaving 11 bases between the germline ends. CDR3 DNA sequence: TGCGCCAGCAGCCAAAAGGGGAGCTTCTACAATGAGCAGTTCTTC. Translated, it gives CASSQKGSFYNEQFF.

This clonotype was found many times. The chain joins TRBV7-2 to TRBJ1-6; the D is unclear. Trimming shortened V by 3 bases and J by 7 bases, and 4 bases separated the two germline ends. Germline V CDR1 and CDR2: SGHTA, FQGNSA. The CDR3 has 12 residues. The CDR3 here is CASSFQNSPLHF. CDR3 DNA sequence: TGTGCCAGCAGCTTCCAGAATTCACCCCTCCACTTT.

This clonotype was seen many times. V usage is TRBV7-3 and J usage is TRBJ1-1; D is possibly TRBD1 (6 bases). Germline V lookup: CDR1 SGHTA, CDR2 FQGTGA. V was shortened by 5 bases and J by 5 bases, with 24 bases between the two germline ends. The CDR3 contains 17 residues. CDR3 residues: CASSPLPRGAKGTEAFF. The CDR3 DNA follows: TGTGCCAGCAGCCCCTTGCCCCGGGGGGCTAAGGGTACTGAAGCTTTCTTT. Complete variable domain (other parts from reference TRBV7-3 and TRBJ1-1): GAGVSQTPSNKVTEKGKYVELRCDPISGHTALYWYRQSLGQGPEFLIYFQGTGAADDSGLPNDRFFAVRPEGSVSTLKIQRTERGDSAVYLCASSPLPRGAKGTEAFFGQGTRLTVV.

The rearrangement joins TRBV23-1 to TRBJ1-6; D is perhaps TRBD1 (6 bases). Being an ORF, TRBV23-1 has a function that is uncertain. V was trimmed by 4 bases and J by 4 bases, leaving 8 bases between them. The CDR3 contains 14 residues. CDR3 DNA: TGCGCCAGCAGTCCCGGACAGTATAATTCACCCCTCCACTTT. This translates into CASSPGQYNSPLHF.

This clonotype was recorded at least ten times. The chain links TRBV5-1 to TRBJ2-1, with 11 bases lining up with TRBD2. After removal of 4 bases from V and 0 bases from J, the junction contained 6 bases not matched to a gene. Germline CDR1 is SGHRS and CDR2 is YFSETQ. The CDR3 runs 17 residues. The CDR3 sequence is CASSRGLADSSYNEQFF. The CDR3 bases are TGCGCCAGCAGCAGGGGACTAGCGGATAGCTCCTACAATGAGCAGTTCTTC.

The table lists this clonotype with many counts. The chain is built from TRBV29-1 and TRBJ2-1; 9 positions agree with TRBD2. Trimming cost V 6 bases and J 7 bases; bases outside gene matches: 10. Germline CDR1 SQVTM, CDR2 ANQGSEA. There are 14 residues in the CDR3. CDR3 in DNA: TGCAGCGTCGGCGGACTAGCGTTCATTAATGAGCAGTTCTTC. This translates into CSVGGLAFINEQFF.

In its sample, this clonotype was seen many times. This chain links TRBV12-3 or TRBV12-4 with TRBJ2-6, with D hard to call. The CDR3 contains 16 residues. Trimming stripped 1 base from V and 3 bases from J, with 10 bases between. DNA of the CDR3: TGTGCCAGCAGTTTAGGCCCGGGTAATGGGGCCAACGTCCTGACTTTC. Its translation: CASSLGPGNGANVLTF.

This clonotype was detected many times. V gene TRBV28 combines with J gene TRBJ2-7; D remains ambiguous. Trimming took off 4 bases at V and 6 bases at J, with 10 bases between the two ends. The germline V gene encodes CDR1 MDHEN and CDR2 SYDVKM. This CDR3 is built from 12 residues. Written as DNA, the CDR3 is TGTGCCAGCAGTTCCCCCCTCTCCGAGCAGTACTTC. Encoded protein: CASSSPLSEQYF. The full variable domain, rest sourced from reference TRBV28 and TRBJ2-7, is DVKVTQSSRYLVKRTGEKVFLECVQDMDHENMFWYRQDPGLGLRLIYFSYDVKMKEKGDIPEGYSVSREKKERFSLILESASTNQTSMYLCASSSPLSEQYFGPGTRLTVT.

This clonotype was picked up many times. The rearrangement uses TRBV7-7 and TRBJ1-1; no clear D gene. Germline CDR1 is SSHAT and CDR2 is FNYEAQ (reference sequence). The CDR3 is 14 amino acids. CDR3 sequence (DNA): TGTGCTTCACAACCGTACGGAGGGAACACTGAAGCTTTCTTT. Encoded protein: CASQPYGGNTEAFF.